A selection of T cell receptor beta chains follows, all from one sample in a study of cytomegalovirus exposure and HLA in healthy donors. TCRdb keeps only in-frame clones here, not all; method: immunoSEQ multiplex PCR. The table lists fewer than 250,000 clones, around 82% of them singletons. Sequenced material: PBMCs. These receptor sequences come from a young man in good health and CMV-seronegative. Both conserved end residues are part of each CDR3. A D gene is named only where the DNA matches it firmly. Some rows mark clone size as missing; the rest say once, few, many or name a class of expanded clone.

cdr3_length	d_call	v_call	j_call	clone_size	cdr3_aa	cdr3_nt
17	NA	TRBV4-2	TRBJ2-7	few	CASSQDGGATATYEQYF	TGTGCCAGCAGCCAAGATGGCGGAGCGACAGCTACCTACGAGCAGTACTTC
16	TRBD2	TRBV5-6	TRBJ2-7	NA	CARSSVSRTSGGRQYF	TGTGCCCGCAGCTCCGTGTCCCGGACTAGCGGGGGAAGGCAGTACTTC
13	NA	TRBV10-3	TRBJ2-3	NA	CAISFPSTDTQYF	TGTGCCATCAGTTTCCCTAGCACAGATACGCAGTATTTT
17	TRBD2	TRBV4-3	TRBJ2-3	NA	CASSQGTSGVGWDTQYF	TGCGCCAGCAGCCAGGGGACTAGCGGGGTCGGGTGGGATACGCAGTATTTT
13	TRBD1	TRBV5-1	TRBJ1-1	NA	CASSTGQGTEAFF	TGCGCCAGCAGCACGGGACAGGGCACTGAAGCTTTCTTT
15	TRBD2	TRBV28	TRBJ2-2	NA	CASRTSSGPTGELFF	TGTGCCAGCCGAACTTCTAGCGGCCCCACCGGGGAGCTGTTTTTT
15	TRBD1	TRBV7-2	TRBJ2-7	few	CASSIGTVEAYEQYF	TGTGCCAGCAGCATCGGGACAGTTGAGGCCTACGAGCAGTACTTC
17	NA	TRBV18	TRBJ1-5	NA	CASSPSRSGNSNQPQHF	TGTGCCAGCTCACCATCTCGGTCAGGAAATAGCAATCAGCCCCAGCATTTT
14	NA	TRBV4-2	TRBJ2-5	NA	CASSQEQGQETQYF	TGTGCCAGCAGCCAAGAACAGGGACAAGAGACCCAGTACTTC
19	NA	TRBV7-9	TRBJ2-3	NA	CASSGANAIRLTGTDTQYF	TGTGCCAGCAGCGGAGCAAATGCCATTAGACTAACTGGCACAGATACGCAGTATTTT
18	TRBD2	TRBV5-1	TRBJ2-5	NA	CASSLNSVAGGRAETQYF	TGCGCCAGCAGCTTGAATTCAGTAGCGGGGGGCCGTGCGGAGACCCAGTACTTC
16	NA	TRBV18	TRBJ1-2	NA	CASSLNSQRTGLGYTF	TGTGCCAGCTCACTAAATTCCCAAAGAACGGGTCTTGGCTACACCTTC
13	NA	TRBV19	TRBJ2-2	NA	CASSGVTTGELFF	TGTGCCAGTAGCGGAGTAACCACCGGGGAGCTGTTTTTT
16	TRBD2	TRBV7-9	TRBJ2-1	NA	CSSSLLRTSGSNEQFF	TGTTCCAGCAGCTTACTTAGGACTAGCGGGAGTAATGAGCAGTTCTTC
14	TRBD1	TRBV7-9	TRBJ1-1	NA	CSSSLGQGATEAFF	TGTTCCAGCAGCCTAGGACAGGGGGCCACTGAAGCTTTCTTT
19	TRBD2	TRBV5-1	TRBJ2-5	NA	CASSLAPGQVGLAEETQYF	TGCGCCAGCAGCTTGGCGCCGGGACAGGTTGGACTAGCGGAAGAGACCCAGTACTTC
16	TRBD2	TRBV11-2	TRBJ2-2	NA	CASSPRSSGGTGELFF	TGTGCCAGCAGCCCCAGGAGTAGCGGGGGCACCGGGGAGCTGTTTTTT
13	NA	TRBV4-3	TRBJ1-2	NA	CASSQGTADIGTF	TGCGCCAGCAGCCAAGGGACAGCCGATATAGGCACCTTC
16	NA	TRBV29-1	TRBJ2-6	NA	CSVEGAPDSGANVLTF	TGCAGCGTTGAAGGGGCCCCAGACTCTGGGGCCAACGTCCTGACTTTC
14	TRBD2	TRBV5-1	TRBJ2-1	NA	CASSLVGLENEQFF	TGCGCCAGCAGCTTGGTAGGACTAGAAAATGAGCAGTTCTTC
13	TRBD2	TRBV2	TRBJ2-7	NA	CASRRTSGYEQYF	TGTGCCAGCAGGAGGACTAGCGGCTACGAGCAGTACTTC
14	TRBD1	TRBV11-2	TRBJ1-3	NA	CASSYTGGRNTIYF	TGTGCCAGCAGCTACACAGGGGGCCGTAACACCATATATTTT
17	TRBD1	TRBV27	TRBJ1-4	NA	CASRSPGQGRDNEKLFF	TGTGCCAGCAGATCTCCGGGACAGGGTCGTGATAATGAAAAACTGTTTTTT
15	NA	TRBV6-5	TRBJ2-1	NA	CASSLREQGNNEQFF	TGTGCCAGCAGCCTCCGGGAGCAAGGTAACAATGAGCAGTTCTTC
16	TRBD1	TRBV5-1	TRBJ2-2	NA	CASSLDPTGYTGELFF	TGCGCCAGCAGCTTGGATCCGACAGGGTACACCGGGGAGCTGTTTTTT
17	NA	TRBV28	TRBJ2-5	once	CASSSPPGAPGQETQYF	TGTGCCAGCAGTTCTCCTCCAGGGGCCCCTGGACAAGAGACCCAGTACTTC